This T cell receptor beta chain was sequenced in a study of blood T cell repertoires in COVID-19. Turning to the study itself: In each case, the material was cDNA or gDNA derived from T cells, B-cell-depleted T cells, or PBMCs.

Only in-frame clones appear in the TCRdb table, and some are missing; sequencing was by immunoSEQ multiplex PCR. The profile shows approximately 100,000 clones, 80% to 90% of them singletons. In its sample, this clone was seen once. V lost 0 bases, J lost 4 bases, and 12 bases lay in between. Germline V gene data show CDR1 as LGHNA and CDR2 as YNFKEQ. CDR3 length: 16 amino acids. Specimen: peripheral blood. The rearrangement uses TRBV4-2 and TRBJ1-4, with D tentatively TRBD1 (6 bases). The receptor comes from a man in his fifties or sixties with acute or convalescent COVID-19. The CDR3 sequence: CASSQEGGLSNEKLFF. The CDR3 DNA follows: TGTGCCAGCAGCCAAGAGGGGGGGCTGAGTAATGAAAAACTGTTTTTT.